Following are 24 T cell receptor beta chains from one sample sequenced in a study of blood T cell repertoires in COVID-19. Only in-frame clones appear in the TCRdb table, and some are missing; sequencing was by immunoSEQ multiplex PCR. The sample lists roughly 150,000 clones, around nine tenths seen once, with around 5% in the top ten. The sequenced sample was peripheral blood. These receptors all stem from a human donor in a cohort sampled during active COVID-19.

The CDR3 reads CASSLLGQNTEAFF. CDR3 sequence (DNA): TGTGCCAGCAGCTTGCTAGGACAGAACACTGAAGCTTTCTTT. V is TRBV7-9 and J is TRBJ1-1, with a possible D match to TRBD1 (5 bases). Trimming removed 3 bases at V and 1 base at J, with 9 bases between. Germline V gives CDR1 SEHNR, CDR2 FQNEAQ (reference sequence). The CDR3 totals 14 residues.

V and J are TRBV7-9 and TRBJ1-5; 7 positions agree with TRBD1. J was trimmed by 5 bases and V by 5 bases; bases with no gene match: 3. Per the germline V gene, CDR1 is SEHNR and CDR2 is FQNEAQ (reference sequence). CDR3 size: 13 residues. CDR3 nucleotide sequence: TGTGCCAGCAGCCCCACAGGGGATCAGCCCCAGCATTTT. Its translation is CASSPTGDQPQHF.

This clone occurred a few times. The chain links TRBV3-1 (or the pseudogene TRBV3-2) to TRBJ2-7; TRBD1 might be the D (6 bases). Trimming took off 1 base at V and 1 base at J, with 14 bases between the two ends. CDR1 LGHDT and CDR2 YNNKEL come from the germline V gene (reference sequence). CDR3 size: 16 residues. The CDR3 region is CASSQAMTGPSYEQYF. CDR3 DNA sequence: TGTGCCAGCAGCCAAGCTATGACAGGACCATCCTACGAGCAGTACTTC.

This clone occurred once. The genes are TRBV29-1 and TRBJ2-5, with TRBD1 matching 9 bases. The germline gives CDR1 SQVTM, CDR2 ANQGSEA. This CDR3 has 13 residues. V was pared by 4 bases and J by 6 bases, with 6 bases of the junction left unmatched. The CDR3 sequence: CSVGQGDRKTQYF. Here the CDR3 DNA reads TGCAGCGTTGGACAGGGGGATCGGAAGACCCAGTACTTC. The variable domain in full, with the rest retrieved from reference TRBV29-1 and TRBJ2-5, is SAVISQKPSRDICQRGTSLTIQCQVDSQVTMMFWYRQQPGQSLTLIATANQGSEATYESGFVIDKFPISRPNLTFSTLTVSNMSPEDSSIYLCSVGQGDRKTQYFGPGTRLLVL.

The genes are TRBV12-3 or TRBV12-4 and TRBJ2-5, with D possibly TRBD2 on 6 matching bases. The CDR3 spans 12 residues. Between the trimmed V and J ends, which lost 9 bases and 2 bases, there was a span of 10 bases. CDR3 in amino acids: CARGTPQETQYF. The CDR3 DNA is TGTGCCAGGGGGACTCCTCAAGAGACCCAGTACTTC.

The rearrangement links TRBV5-1 to TRBJ1-1; D uncertain. The CDR3 runs to 19 residues. The germline gives CDR1 SGHRS, CDR2 YFSETQ. Trimming took 6 bases from V and 1 from J, leaving 28 bases between them. The CDR3 protein is CASTLGGVGGLRRNTEAFF. For the CDR3, the DNA is TGCGCCAGCACCCTGGGCGGTGTCGGAGGGCTCCGGAGGAACACTGAAGCTTTCTTT.

V and J are TRBV7-2 and TRBJ1-2; a weak D match, TRBD1 (6 bases). The CDR3 extends over 15 amino acids. CDR1 and CDR2 from the germline V gene are SGHTA and FQGNSA. Trimming left V 7 bases short and J 4 bases short, with 19 bases between. CDR3: CASTPKSGGPYGYTF. As DNA, the CDR3 is TGTGCCAGCACCCCAAAATCGGGGGGGCCCTATGGCTACACCTTC. Drawing the rest from reference TRBV7-2 and TRBJ1-2, the complete variable domain is GAGVSQSPSNKVTEKGKDVELRCDPISGHTALYWYRQSLGQGLEFLIYFQGNSAPDKSGLPSDRFSAERTGGSVSTLTIQRTQQEDSAVYLCASTPKSGGPYGYTFGSGTRLTVV.

The chain links TRBV7-9 to TRBJ2-6; the D gene is possibly TRBD1 (6 bases). Trimming took off 3 bases at V and 4 bases at J, with 19 bases between the two ends. The germline V gene encodes CDR1 SEHNR and CDR2 FQNEAQ (reference sequence). The CDR3 spans 18 residues. CDR3 protein: CASSFEAQGISGANVLTF. The CDR3 nucleotides are TGTGCCAGCAGCTTTGAGGCACAGGGAATCTCCGGGGCCAACGTCCTGACTTTC.

V is TRBV9 and J is TRBJ2-7, with D hard to call. The V gene's germline CDR1 is SGDLS and CDR2 YYNGEE. V was trimmed by 4 bases and J by 3 bases, leaving 11 bases between them. The CDR3 is made up of 13 amino acids. The CDR3 reads CASSLAPFYEQYF. CDR3 DNA sequence: TGTGCCAGCAGCCTGGCCCCGTTCTACGAGCAGTACTTC. The complete variable domain, with remaining parts taken from reference TRBV9 and TRBJ2-7, reads DSGVTQTPKHLITATGQRVTLRCSPRSGDLSVYWYQQSLDQGLQFLIQYYNGEERAKGNILERFSAQQFPDLHSELNLSSLELGDSALYFCASSLAPFYEQYFGPGTRLTVT.

The chain employs TRBV28 and TRBJ2-2; D is uncertain. CDR3 length: 11 residues. From germline, CDR1 is MDHEN and CDR2 SYDVKM. V dropped 8 bases and J dropped 6 bases, with 7 bases sitting between them. The CDR3 bases are TGTGCCAGCTTGCGCTCCGGGGAGCTGTTTTTT. This encodes CASLRSGELFF.

J is TRBJ1-2 and V is TRBV5-4, with D possibly matching TRBD1 (6 bases). CDR3 size: 14 residues. The ends were cut back, 1 base at V and 0 bases at J, with 7 bases in the middle. Germline loops: CDR1 SGHNT, CDR2 YYREEE (reference sequence). CDR3 region: CASSLRGTNYGYTF. The CDR3 bases are TGTGCCAGCAGCTTGAGGGGGACTAACTATGGCTACACCTTC.

V gene TRBV28 combines with J gene TRBJ2-6, with D tentatively TRBD2 (6 bases). CDR3 length: 16 residues. The germline gives CDR1 MDHEN, CDR2 SYDVKM. The V end lost 8 bases, the J end lost 2 bases, and 16 bases lay between the germline ends. The CDR3, as DNA: TGTGCCAGCGGTACCATCTCGGGGGCTGGGGCCAACGTCCTGACTTTC. It yields the protein CASGTISGAGANVLTF. The full variable domain, its missing parts supplied by reference TRBV28 and TRBJ2-6, is DVKVTQSSRYLVKRTGEKVFLECVQDMDHENMFWYRQDPGLGLRLIYFSYDVKMKEKGDIPEGYSVSREKKERFSLILESASTNQTSMYLCASGTISGAGANVLTFGAGSRLTVL.

V is TRBV24-1 and J is TRBJ2-7; the match to TRBD2 covers 7 bases. Trimming removed 9 bases from V and 5 bases from J; junction bases left unmatched: 15. Germline V lookup: CDR1 KGHDR, CDR2 SFDVKD. The CDR3 length is 15 residues. The CDR3 DNA reads as TGTGCCACCTCACCCACCGGCGGGAGTAACCACGAGCAGTACTTC. Encoded protein: CATSPTGGSNHEQYF.

The genes are TRBV7-6 and TRBJ2-7; 7 bases are shared with TRBD2. CDR3 length equals 15 residues. Germline CDR1 SGHVS, CDR2 FNYEAQ. V lost 5 bases and J lost 1; bases outside the gene matches: 8. This CDR3 reads CASSPVSGPSYEQYF. DNA for the CDR3: TGTGCCAGCAGCCCGGTTAGCGGGCCATCCTACGAGCAGTACTTC.

The rearrangement links TRBV7-9 to TRBJ2-7; 8 bases are a match to TRBD1. J was trimmed by 9 bases and V by 2 bases; bases with no gene match: 9. Germline V lookup: CDR1 SEHNR, CDR2 FQNEAQ (reference sequence). The length of the CDR3 is 14 residues. CDR3 amino acids: CASSLKQGDLGQYF. The CDR3 DNA follows: TGTGCCAGCAGCTTAAAACAGGGGGACCTCGGGCAGTACTTC.

This chain links TRBV2 with TRBJ2-1, with 12 bases fitting TRBD2. The CDR3 has 15 amino acids. Trimming at V came to 4 bases and at J to 5 bases, leaving 3 bases not matched to a gene. CDR1 is SNHLY and CDR2 is FYNNEI in the germline V gene. The CDR3 reads CASSARTSGNNEQFF. In DNA form, the CDR3 reads TGTGCCAGCAGTGCTCGGACTAGCGGGAACAATGAGCAGTTCTTC.

For the CDR3, the DNA is TGTGCCAGCAGCCCAACGGACAGATTAACCTACGAGCAGTACTTC. Encoded protein: CASSPTDRLTYEQYF. The rearrangement joins TRBV9 to TRBJ2-7, with D perhaps matching TRBD1 (6 bases). Trimming removed 4 bases at V and 2 bases at J, with 16 bases between. Germline-derived CDR1 and CDR2 are SGDLS and YYNGEE. The CDR3 is 15 amino acids.

This chain joins TRBV3-1 (or the pseudogene TRBV3-2) and TRBJ1-5; D perhaps matches TRBD1 (5 bases). V was cut by 4 bases and J by 2 bases, with 9 bases left in between. Germline V lookup: CDR1 LGHDT, CDR2 YNNKEL (reference sequence). There are 14 residues in the CDR3. The CDR3 sequence: CASSRGGGNQPQHF. For the CDR3, the DNA is TGTGCCAGCAGCCGTGGAGGGGGCAATCAGCCCCAGCATTTT.

The chain couples TRBV9 to TRBJ2-7, with D maybe TRBD2 (6 bases). Trimming pared 1 base from V and 6 bases from J, leaving 8 bases between. Germline-derived CDR1 and CDR2 are SGDLS and YYNGEE. The CDR3 runs to 12 residues. As DNA, the CDR3 is TGTGCCAGCAGCGTATCGGAGGGCGAGCAGTACTTC. This codes for CASSVSEGEQYF.

This sequence joins TRBV6-2 or TRBV6-3 and TRBJ2-7, with 13 bases that match TRBD2. V trimming: 5 bases; J trimming: 0 bases; junction bases outside the gene matches: 4. Germline lookup yields CDR1 MNHEY and CDR2 SVGEGT. The CDR3 is 16 residues long. The CDR3 spells CASSRTSGGLSYEQYF. The CDR3 bases are TGTGCCAGCAGTCGGACTAGCGGGGGCCTCTCCTACGAGCAGTACTTC.

This clone was detected a few times. This chain uses TRBV28 with TRBJ1-1, with 8 bases that match TRBD1. Germline lookup yields CDR1 MDHEN and CDR2 SYDVKM. V was clipped by 8 bases and J by 10 bases; unmatched bases: 9. The CDR3 runs to 12 residues. This CDR3 reads CASQLWTGIAFF. CDR3 DNA: TGTGCCAGCCAGCTCTGGACAGGGATAGCTTTCTTT.

Details on this clone: Other DNA sequences of this sample code for an identical CDR3. This chain uses TRBV27 with TRBJ2-7, with 8 bases aligning to TRBD1. The V gene end was trimmed by 5 bases and the J gene end by 4 bases; junction bases not matched to a gene: 4. Germline CDR1 reads MNHEY; CDR2 reads SMNVEV (reference sequence). The CDR3 totals 13 residues. For the CDR3, the DNA is TGTGCCAGCAGTGGGCAGGGGGCTTACGAGCAGTACTTC. It encodes CASSGQGAYEQYF.

The genes are TRBV15 and TRBJ2-1; D ambiguous. Trimming removed 0 bases at V and 4 bases at J, with 7 bases between. The V gene's germline CDR1 is LNHNV and CDR2 YYDKDF (reference sequence). The CDR3 loop spans 14 amino acids. The CDR3 reads CATSREARYNEQFF. CDR3 nucleotide sequence: TGTGCCACCAGCAGAGAAGCGCGTTACAATGAGCAGTTCTTC.

This rearrangement joins TRBV5-4 to TRBJ2-5; TRBD2 agrees at 7 bases. Germline loops: CDR1 SGHNT, CDR2 YYREEE (reference sequence). V lost 2 bases, J lost 5 bases, and 3 bases stayed unmatched. The CDR3 sequence is 13 residues long. CDR3 DNA sequence: TGTGCCAGCAGCTTCCGGCGGGGGGAGACCCAGTACTTC. Amino acid sequence: CASSFRRGETQYF.